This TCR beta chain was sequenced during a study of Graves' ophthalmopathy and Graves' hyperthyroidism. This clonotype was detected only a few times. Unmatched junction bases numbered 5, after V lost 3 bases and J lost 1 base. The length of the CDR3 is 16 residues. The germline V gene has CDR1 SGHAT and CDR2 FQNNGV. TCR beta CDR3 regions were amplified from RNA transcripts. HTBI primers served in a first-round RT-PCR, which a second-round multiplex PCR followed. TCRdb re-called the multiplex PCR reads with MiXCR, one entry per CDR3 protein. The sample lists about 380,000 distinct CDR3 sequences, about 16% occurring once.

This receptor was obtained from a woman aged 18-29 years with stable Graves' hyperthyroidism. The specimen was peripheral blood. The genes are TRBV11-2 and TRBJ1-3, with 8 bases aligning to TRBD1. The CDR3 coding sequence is TGTGCCAGCAGCTTTTGGACAGGGCTTTCTGGAAACACCATATATTTT. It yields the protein CASSFWTGLSGNTIYF.